A selection of T cell receptor beta chains follows, all from one sample in a study of OX40 agonist ivuxolimab in advanced cancers. The data were produced by immunoSEQ multiplex PCR, yet TCRdb's version contains in-frame clones alone and is incomplete. The data contain over 65,000 clones, around 92% of them singletons. Sample: CD4+ or CD8+ T cells sorted from blood, taken in a trial of the OX40 agonist ivuxolimab. Receptors originate from an adult with an advanced solid tumor such as melanoma, head and neck, liver or kidney cancer. CDR3s include the opening cysteine and the closing phenylalanine or tryptophan. The D gene is left open where the match is weak. Clone size is given for some rows only: seen once, a few or many times, or a class if the clone is expanded.

d_call | j_call | clone_size | v_call | cdr3_aa | cdr3_nt
TRBD2 | TRBJ2-7 | once | TRBV29-1 | CSPRTALAGGPPYEQYF | TGCAGCCCACGCACGGCCCTAGCGGGGGGGCCGCCCTACGAGCAGTACTTC
- | TRBJ1-1 | - | TRBV5-1 | CASSLGAGEAFF | TGCGCCAGCAGCTTGGGGGCAGGGGAAGCTTTCTTT
- | TRBJ2-3 | - | TRBV29-1 | CSVPPGVTDTQYF | TGCAGCGTCCCCCCGGGGGTAACAGATACGCAGTATTTT
TRBD2 | TRBJ2-5 | - | TRBV18 | CASSPSGGPETQYF | TGTGCCAGCTCACCGTCGGGGGGGCCGGAGACCCAGTACTTC
- | TRBJ1-2 | - | TRBV4-2 | CASSQDVRGESYGYTF | TGTGCCAGCAGCCAAGATGTCAGGGGTGAGAGCTATGGCTACACCTTC
- | TRBJ2-3 | - | TRBV13 | CASSFWGATTDTQYF | TGTGCCAGCAGCTTTTGGGGGGCAACCACAGATACGCAGTATTTT
- | TRBJ2-1 | once | TRBV4-3 | CASSQDPNPVGYNEQFF | TGCGCCAGCAGCCAAGACCCAAACCCCGTGGGGTACAATGAGCAGTTCTTC
- | TRBJ1-2 | - | TRBV9 | CASSSPDRLDRYGYTF | TGTGCCAGCAGCTCCCCGGATAGGCTGGATAGGTATGGCTACACCTTC
TRBD1 | TRBJ2-3 | once | TRBV12-5 | CASGLPNLTGMLADTQYF | TGTGCTAGTGGTTTGCCCAACCTGACAGGGATGCTGGCAGATACGCAGTATTTT
TRBD1 | TRBJ2-7 | - | TRBV27 | CASSLYETGIPYEQYF | TGTGCCAGCAGTTTATACGAGACAGGGATCCCCTACGAGCAGTACTTC
- | TRBJ1-2 | - | TRBV27 | CATYSVGYTF | TGTGCCACATACTCGGTTGGCTACACCTTC
TRBD2 | TRBJ2-2 | - | TRBV5-1 | CASSLTLGLADINTGELFF | TGCGCCAGCAGCTTGACTTTGGGACTAGCGGACATAAACACCGGGGAGCTGTTTTTT
- | TRBJ2-2 | - | TRBV7-6 | CASTLGGELFF | TGTGCCAGCACCCTAGGGGGGGAGCTGTTTTTT
- | TRBJ2-7 | - | TRBV5-1 | CASSFGQHFGSEQYF | TGCGCCAGCAGCTTCGGACAGCACTTTGGGAGCGAGCAGTACTTC
TRBD1 | TRBJ1-1 | - | TRBV27 | CASSPIPPSGQLTEAFF | TGTGCCAGCAGTCCTATCCCTCCCTCGGGACAGCTCACTGAAGCTTTCTTT
TRBD2 | TRBJ2-1 | - | TRBV2 | CASSDGSGGLWNEQFF | TGTGCCAGCAGTGATGGTAGCGGGGGTTTGTGGAATGAGCAGTTCTTC
- | TRBJ2-6 | - | TRBV27 | CASSYLPLSGANVLTF | TGTGCCAGCAGCTACCTCCCCCTGTCTGGGGCCAACGTCCTGACTTTC
- | TRBJ2-7 | - | TRBV7-9 | CASSPRDGGSYEQYF | TGTGCCAGCAGCCCGCGGGACGGTGGATCCTACGAGCAGTACTTC
- | TRBJ1-4 | - | TRBV25-1 | CASSPGVEKLFF | TGTGCCAGCAGCCCCGGCGTGGAAAAACTGTTTTTT
TRBD1 | TRBJ2-7 | - | TRBV11-2 | CASSSWDRSKSYEQYF | TGTGCCAGCAGCTCGTGGGACAGGTCGAAATCCTACGAGCAGTACTTC
- | TRBJ1-4 | - | TRBV5-1 | CASSFTGSTTNEKLFF | TGCGCCAGCAGCTTCACAGGAAGTACAACTAATGAAAAACTGTTTTTT
- | TRBJ1-1 | - | TRBV10-2 | CASAGALNTEAFF | TGCGCCAGTGCCGGGGCCCTGAACACTGAAGCTTTCTTT
- | TRBJ2-3 | once | TRBV27 | CASSSQWGTDTQYF | TGTGCCAGCAGTTCACAGTGGGGCACAGATACGCAGTATTTT
TRBD2 | TRBJ2-5 | - | TRBV9 | CASSPGTSGGVETQYF | TGTGCCAGCAGCCCCGGGACTAGCGGAGGGGTAGAGACCCAGTACTTC
- | TRBJ2-1 | - | TRBV11-2 | CASSPRQGLDEQFF | TGTGCCAGCAGCCCCCGGCAGGGGCTGGATGAGCAGTTCTTC
- | TRBJ2-7 | - | TRBV7-2 | CASSSYSYEQYF | TGTGCCAGCAGCTCCTACTCCTACGAGCAGTACTTC
TRBD1 | TRBJ1-2 | - | TRBV7-9 | CASSLSGTGGYGYTF | TGTGCCAGCAGCTTATCCGGGACAGGGGGGTATGGCTACACCTTC
TRBD1 | TRBJ1-6 | - | TRBV7-6 | CASSLTGQGSYNSPLHF | TGTGCCAGCAGCTTAACGGGACAGGGTTCCTATAATTCACCCCTCCACTTT
- | TRBJ1-1 | - | TRBV27 | CASSAVMAGPTTEAFF | TGTGCCAGCAGCGCGGTCATGGCAGGCCCGACCACTGAAGCTTTCTTT
TRBD1 | TRBJ1-2 | once | TRBV5-6 | CASSLAGTGGEYGYTF | TGTGCCAGCAGCTTGGCGGGGACAGGGGGCGAATATGGCTACACCTTC
- | TRBJ1-6 | - | TRBV13 | CASSADSDSPLHF | TGTGCCAGCTCGGCCGATTCGGACTCACCCCTCCACTTT
- | TRBJ2-2 | - | TRBV9 | CASSVRTGELFF | TGTGCCAGCAGCGTACGAACCGGGGAGCTGTTTTTT
TRBD2 | TRBJ2-1 | - | TRBV4-2 | CASSPNLAGGRDEQFF | TGTGCCAGCAGCCCAAATCTAGCGGGGGGGCGAGATGAGCAGTTCTTC
- | TRBJ2-7 | - | TRBV4-3 | CASSQGVQGYEQYF | TGCGCCAGCAGCCAAGGGGTACAGGGCTACGAGCAGTACTTC
- | TRBJ1-5 | - | TRBV7-6 | CASSPMAGQPQHF | TGTGCCAGCAGCCCAATGGCAGGTCAGCCCCAGCATTTT
- | TRBJ2-2 | - | TRBV7-6 | CASSLEAGRDTGELFF | TGTGCCAGCAGCTTAGAAGCAGGGAGAGACACCGGGGAGCTGTTTTTT
- | TRBJ1-1 | - | TRBV5-1 | CASSLAFDRTTEAFF | TGCGCCAGCAGCTTGGCCTTCGACAGGACCACTGAAGCTTTCTTT
TRBD1 | TRBJ2-1 | - | TRBV7-3 | CASSVDRGTYNEQFF | TGTGCCAGCAGCGTGGACAGGGGGACCTACAATGAGCAGTTCTTC
TRBD1 | TRBJ2-3 | - | TRBV5-1 | CASSLEQQGMTGTDTQYF | TGCGCCAGCAGCCTGGAACAACAGGGGATGACGGGCACAGATACGCAGTATTTT
- | TRBJ1-2 | once | TRBV6-1 | CASSEFRGGDYGYTF | TGTGCCAGCAGTGAATTCAGGGGAGGGGACTATGGCTACACCTTC
- | TRBJ2-7 | once | TRBV5-1 | CASSWQPAYEQYF | TGCGCCAGCAGTTGGCAGCCAGCCTACGAGCAGTACTTC
TRBD2 | TRBJ2-5 | - | TRBV7-9 | CASSSTRLAGDTTQYF | TGTGCCAGCAGTTCCACTCGACTAGCGGGGGATACGACCCAGTACTTC
TRBD2 | TRBJ2-3 | - | TRBV10-3 | CAISAPGGSTDTQYF | TGTGCCATCAGTGCTCCGGGGGGGAGCACAGATACGCAGTATTTT
- | TRBJ2-7 | - | TRBV5-4 | CASSSLINTYEQYF | TGTGCCAGCAGCTCACTCATAAATACCTACGAGCAGTACTTC
TRBD2 | TRBJ2-3 | - | TRBV4-3 | CASSPLTSGAGTDTQYF | TGCGCCAGCAGCCCCCTGACTAGCGGGGCCGGCACAGATACGCAGTATTTT
- | TRBJ1-2 | - | TRBV27 | CASSSENEGYGYTF | TGTGCCAGCAGTTCAGAAAACGAGGGGTATGGCTACACCTTC
TRBD2 | TRBJ2-5 | - | TRBV10-1 | CASSEGTSGGLFQETQYF | TGCGCCAGCAGTGAGGGGACTAGCGGGGGCTTATTCCAAGAGACCCAGTACTTC
- | TRBJ1-5 | - | TRBV10-1 | CASSEVDQPQHF | TGCGCCAGCAGTGAAGTGGATCAGCCCCAGCATTTT
- | TRBJ1-1 | - | TRBV5-1 | CASREAYTEAFF | TGCGCCAGCAGAGAGGCGTACACTGAAGCTTTCTTT
- | TRBJ2-7 | - | TRBV27 | CASSTQISYEQYF | TGTGCCAGCAGTACACAGATCTCCTACGAGCAGTACTTC
- | TRBJ2-1 | - | TRBV7-9 | CASSFRNYNEQFF | TGTGCCAGCAGCTTCCGAAACTACAATGAGCAGTTCTTC
- | TRBJ2-7 | - | TRBV7-3 | CASSFGGLEQYF | TGTGCCAGCAGCTTCGGAGGGCTCGAGCAGTACTTC
TRBD1 | TRBJ2-7 | - | TRBV5-4 | CASSLEGAASYEQYF | TGTGCCAGCAGCTTGGAGGGGGCGGCATCCTACGAGCAGTACTTC
TRBD1 | TRBJ2-1 | few | TRBV13 | CASSARGSYNEQFF | TGTGCCAGCAGTGCCAGGGGGTCCTACAATGAGCAGTTCTTC
TRBD1 | TRBJ2-1 | - | TRBV7-6 | CASRGAGGLYNEQFF | TGTGCCAGCCGAGGGGCAGGGGGCTTGTACAATGAGCAGTTCTTC
TRBD2 | TRBJ2-1 | - | TRBV7-9 | CATLWGSGGLYDYNEQFF | TGTGCCACCCTTTGGGGTAGCGGGGGCCTTTATGACTACAATGAGCAGTTCTTC
- | TRBJ2-3 | - | TRBV9 | CASSVVDLSTDTQYF | TGTGCCAGCAGCGTAGTAGACCTAAGCACAGATACGCAGTATTTT
- | TRBJ2-7 | - | TRBV11-3 | CASSLYGRNSEQYF | TGTGCCAGCAGCTTATACGGTCGAAATTCCGAGCAGTACTTC
TRBD2 | TRBJ2-2 | - | TRBV27 | CASRGLAGGPGPITGELFF | TGTGCCAGCAGGGGGCTAGCGGGGGGACCTGGCCCTATCACCGGGGAGCTGTTTTTT